The 10 T cell receptor beta chains given below trace back to one sample, sequenced in a study of T cell responses to AZD1222 COVID-19 vaccine. Here immunoSEQ multiplex PCR was the method, and the copy in TCRdb shows in-frame clones only, minus some. Among 180,000 or so clones listed, 85% to 90% were seen once. Sample: peripheral blood, taken on day 0 of AZD1222 vaccination. These receptors came from an adult in good health.

This sequence joins TRBV5-1 and TRBJ1-3; TRBD1 aligns across 9 bases. The V gene's germline CDR1 is SGHRS and CDR2 YFSETQ. The CDR3 length is 16 residues. V shed 4 bases and J 4 bases; nucleotides not matched to a gene: 9. CDR3 in amino acids: CASSTGQGRRGNTIYF. The DNA for the CDR3 is TGCGCCAGCAGCACCGGACAGGGGCGAAGAGGAAACACCATATATTTT.

The V call is TRBV3-1 (or the pseudogene TRBV3-2), the J call TRBJ1-4; D is unresolved. Trimming cost V 1 base and J 3 bases, with 15 bases left between them. The germline V gene encodes CDR1 LGHDT and CDR2 YNNKEL (reference sequence). The CDR3 spans 17 residues. CDR3 loop: CASSQAPLTRSNEKLFF. DNA of the CDR3: TGTGCCAGCAGCCAAGCGCCGTTGACCCGCTCTAATGAAAAACTGTTTTTT.

V and J are TRBV6-2 or TRBV6-3 and TRBJ2-1; 11 bases map to TRBD2. Trimming removed 0 bases from V and 8 bases from J; junction bases left unmatched: 12. Per the germline V gene, CDR1 is MNHEY and CDR2 is SVGEGT. This CDR3 has 18 amino acids. CDR3 DNA sequence: TGTGCCAGCAGTTACTCGTCGGGTAGTAGCGGGAGGGCCGATGAGCAGTTCTTC. It yields the protein CASSYSSGSSGRADEQFF.

The rearrangement joins TRBV7-9 to TRBJ1-1, with unresolved D. The germline V gene encodes CDR1 SEHNR and CDR2 FQNEAQ (reference sequence). The CDR3 covers 13 residues. V was pared by 8 bases and J by 1 base, with 11 bases between. The CDR3 is CASPKKRNTEAFF. CDR3 nucleotide sequence: TGTGCCAGCCCTAAGAAGAGGAACACTGAAGCTTTCTTT.

The chain couples TRBV28 to TRBJ2-5, with 7 bases identical to TRBD1. Germline trimming cut 5 bases from V and 2 bases from J; bases unmatched to any gene: 5. The CDR3 has 14 amino acids. The germline V gene encodes CDR1 MDHEN and CDR2 SYDVKM. CDR3 residues: CASSNPGQQETQYF. CDR3 DNA sequence: TGTGCCAGCAGTAACCCGGGACAGCAAGAGACCCAGTACTTC.

This clone was counted a single time. The V call is TRBV2, the J call TRBJ2-3; a weak D match, TRBD2 (6 bases). V was clipped by 7 bases and J by 2 bases, with 13 bases between them. The germline V gene has CDR1 SNHLY and CDR2 FYNNEI. This CDR3 is 14 amino acids long. CDR3 DNA sequence: TGTGCCAGCACCCCGGGGGACTTCACAGATACGCAGTATTTT. Its translation is CASTPGDFTDTQYF.

The chain uses TRBV18 and TRBJ2-6, with no clear D. Per the germline V gene, CDR1 is KGHSH and CDR2 is LQKENI. The germline V and J ends were trimmed by 2 bases and 3 bases, with 11 bases remaining between them. The CDR3 covers 16 residues. The CDR3 reads CASSPTSFSGANVLTF. CDR3 sequence (DNA): TGTGCCAGCTCACCAACATCTTTCAGTGGGGCCAACGTCCTGACTTTC.

The V and J genes are TRBV6-1 and TRBJ1-2, with TRBD1 identical over 7 bases. The CDR3 is 15 residues long. The V segment lost 0 bases and the J segment 6 bases; nucleotides outside the gene matches: 7. The germline gives CDR1 MNHNS, CDR2 SASEGT. Here the CDR3 reads CASSEAGGVRDGYTF. The CDR3, as DNA: TGTGCCAGCAGTGAAGCAGGGGGCGTAAGGGATGGCTACACCTTC.

A single count supports this clone. The chain links TRBV28 to TRBJ2-3; D possibly corresponds to TRBD2 (6 bases). The CDR3 spans 16 residues. Trimming removed 1 base from V and 0 bases from J, with 11 bases in between. Germline assignment: CDR1 MDHEN and CDR2 SYDVKM. The CDR3 DNA reads as TGTGCCAGCAGTTTATTCGGGACTCCAAGCACAGATACGCAGTATTTT. This gives the protein CASSLFGTPSTDTQYF.

The chain couples TRBV9 to TRBJ2-1; D perhaps matches TRBD1 (6 bases). The CDR3 is 14 residues long. Looked up from germline, CDR1 is SGDLS and CDR2 is YYNGEE. V shed 0 bases and J shed 5 bases, with 9 bases lying between them. The CDR3 reads CASSVGGQNNEQFF. The DNA of the CDR3 is TGTGCCAGCAGCGTAGGTGGACAGAACAATGAGCAGTTCTTC.